Listed here is a single TCR beta chain. At the DNA level, this CDR3 is encoded by other sequences in the same sample as well. The source of the sample is a study of beta chain features in type 1 diabetes. Expressed TCRB transcripts got sequenced, as all isolated RNA was reverse transcribed. Clones were read by immunoSEQ multiplex PCR, and TCRdb kept only the in-frame ones, dropping some. The repertoire holds 300,000 to 400,000 clones, 10% to 15% seen once, with less than 0.02% in the top ten. Germline V gene lookup returns CDR1 SGHRS and CDR2 YFSETQ. V was clipped by 0 bases and J by 7 bases, with 10 bases between them. The CDR3 has 13 residues.

The rearrangement uses TRBV5-1 and TRBJ1-2; D perhaps matches TRBD1 (5 bases). Sequencing was done on a sample of naive CD4+ T cells from blood. This clonotype was sampled from a man younger than 30 in good health. The CDR3 loop reads CASSLGQGGGYTF. The CDR3 DNA is TGCGCCAGCAGCTTGGGTCAGGGAGGTGGCTACACCTTC. The whole variable domain, remainder taken from reference TRBV5-1 and TRBJ1-2, is KAGVTQTPRYLIKTRGQQVTLSCSPISGHRSVSWYQQTPGQGLQFLFEYFSETQRNKGNFPGRFSGRQFSNSRSEMNVSTLELGDSALYLCASSLGQGGGYTFGSGTRLTVV.